These 22 T cell receptor beta chains came from one sample sequenced in a study of early T cells in non-severe SARS-CoV-2 infection. MiXCR was run by TCRdb on the 5' RACE reads, yielding one entry per CDR3 protein. The sample has around 40,000 distinct CDR3 sequences; under 7% are singletons. Material for sequencing was whole blood. These receptors came from an adult who was a healthcare worker with PCR-confirmed SARS-CoV-2 infection or an uninfected control (not recorded which).

This clonotype appeared many times. The genes are TRBV10-3 and TRBJ2-2, with 11 bases matching TRBD2. The CDR3 has 15 residues. Germline CDR1 reads ENHRY; CDR2 reads SYGVKD. The trim removed 3 bases at V and 6 bases at J, leaving 3 bases unmatched. The CDR3 here is CAISETSGSPGELFF. CDR3 nucleotide sequence: TGTGCCATCAGTGAAACTAGCGGGAGTCCCGGGGAGCTGTTTTTT.

This clonotype came up many times. The V call is TRBV4-3, the J call TRBJ2-7; either TRBD1 or TRBD2 may supply D (6 bases each). This CDR3 comprises 14 residues. V dropped 4 bases and J dropped 2 bases, with 12 bases sitting between them. CDR1 and CDR2 (germline): LGHNA, YSLEER. CDR3 nucleotides: TGCGCCAGCAGCCCGGGGGCTAGCCCCTACGAGCAGTACTTC. This gives the protein CASSPGASPYEQYF.

In its sample, this clonotype was seen many times. V usage is TRBV7-2 and J usage is TRBJ2-1, with D hard to call. Trimming shortened V by 5 bases and J by 7 bases, and 6 bases separated the two germline ends. This CDR3 contains 11 residues. The germline gives CDR1 SGHTA, CDR2 FQGNSA. The CDR3 bases are TGTGCCAGCAGCCCCCGAAATGAGCAGTTCTTC. It specifies CASSPRNEQFF.

V is TRBV6-5 and J is TRBJ2-3; 8 positions match TRBD2. The V segment lost 6 bases and the J segment 8 bases; nucleotides outside the gene matches: 13. There are 15 residues in the CDR3. CDR1 MNHEY and CDR2 SVGAGI come from the germline V gene. The CDR3 region is CASSPAGVLHGTQYF. CDR3 in DNA: TGTGCCAGCAGCCCAGCGGGAGTACTACATGGTACGCAGTATTTT.

Ten or more counts support this clonotype. The rearrangement joins TRBV2 to TRBJ2-1, with 11 bases identical to TRBD2. V gave up 5 bases and J gave up 9 bases; unmatched junction bases: 6. The CDR3 extends over 14 amino acids. The germline V gene encodes CDR1 SNHLY and CDR2 FYNNEI. The CDR3 here is CASSNPGLAAEQFF. DNA for the CDR3: TGTGCCAGCAGTAATCCGGGACTAGCGGCTGAGCAGTTCTTC. The whole variable domain, filled in from reference TRBV2 and TRBJ2-1, reads EPEVTQTPSHQVTQMGQEVILRCVPISNHLYFYWYRQILGQKVEFLVSFYNNEISEKSEIFDDQFSVERPDGSNFTLKIRSTKLEDSAMYFCASSNPGLAAEQFFGPGTRLTVL.

The rearrangement links TRBV14 to TRBJ2-7, with TRBD1 matching 8 bases. CDR1 and CDR2 from the germline V gene are SGHDN and FVKESK. Trimming took 6 bases from V and 0 from J; bases not matched to a gene: 4. The CDR3 runs 14 residues. Here the CDR3 reads CASRQGASSYEQYF. The CDR3 bases are TGTGCCAGCAGGCAGGGGGCTAGCTCCTACGAGCAGTACTTC.

This clonotype has more than one count but fewer than ten. The rearrangement links TRBV4-3 to TRBJ2-7; tentatively, D is TRBD1 (5 bases). Germline V gene data show CDR1 as LGHNA and CDR2 as YSLEER. V was shortened by 5 bases and J by 2 bases, with 13 bases between the two germline ends. The CDR3 loop spans 14 amino acids. CDR3 sequence: CASSGKTGAYEQYF. The CDR3 DNA is TGCGCCAGCAGCGGTAAAACAGGAGCCTACGAGCAGTACTTC.

This sequence joins TRBV12-3 or TRBV12-4 and TRBJ1-4; D gene unclear. The CDR3 is 14 amino acids. V was pared by 5 bases and J by 4 bases, with 11 bases between. The DNA for the CDR3 is TGTGCCAGCAGTCCGGCCTCACATAATGAAAAACTGTTTTTT. Its translation is CASSPASHNEKLFF.

The rearrangement uses TRBV27 and TRBJ2-2; D is possibly TRBD2 (5 bases). Trimming pared 4 bases from V and 0 bases from J, leaving 9 bases between. The length of the CDR3 is 15 residues. Per germline, CDR1 MNHEY and CDR2 SMNVEV (reference sequence). The CDR3: CASSSSGSNTGELFF. The CDR3 nucleotides read TGTGCCAGCAGTTCGAGCGGCTCGAACACCGGGGAGCTGTTTTTT.

This clonotype was detected ten times or more. The chain links TRBV6-5 to TRBJ2-3; D is unclear. The CDR3 totals 13 residues. V lost 2 bases to trimming and J lost 0 bases, with 3 bases between them. Germline-derived CDR1 and CDR2 are MNHEY and SVGAGI. For the CDR3, the DNA is TGTGCCAGCAGTTACGGTAGCACAGATACGCAGTATTTT. Translated, it gives CASSYGSTDTQYF.

This chain uses TRBV4-1 with TRBJ1-2; D might be TRBD1 (5 bases). The germline V and J ends were trimmed by 0 bases and 2 bases, with 7 bases remaining between them. This CDR3 comprises 14 residues. Germline CDR1 is MGHRA and CDR2 is YSYEKL. The CDR3 nucleotides read TGCGCCAGCAGCCAAGAGTGGGGGAACTATGGCTACACCTTC. Encoded protein: CASSQEWGNYGYTF.

At least ten counts were recorded for this clonotype. The chain joins TRBV25-1 to TRBJ1-1, with D perhaps TRBD1 (5 bases). The germline CDR1 and CDR2 sequences are MGHDK and SYGVNS. V was cut by 7 bases and J by 0 bases, with 12 bases left in between. CDR3 length equals 14 residues. The CDR3 loop reads CASTATAMNTEAFF. The CDR3 DNA reads as TGTGCCAGCACCGCGACAGCTATGAACACTGAAGCTTTCTTT.

This clonotype was seen more than once but under ten times. Here the CDR3 DNA reads TGTGCCAGCGGCTCAAGACGGGACCTTAGCAATCAGCCCCAGCATTTT. Translation gives CASGSRRDLSNQPQHF. This chain joins TRBV28 and TRBJ1-5; possible D gene TRBD1, 5 bases. The CDR3 is 16 amino acids. CDR1 is MDHEN, CDR2 SYDVKM, per germline. Trimming cost V 8 bases and J 0 bases, with 17 bases left between them.

This clonotype was counted many times. This chain uses TRBV7-9 with TRBJ2-2; D unclear. Germline V gives CDR1 SEHNR, CDR2 FQNEAQ (reference sequence). V was clipped by 2 bases and J by 0 bases, with 10 bases between them. The CDR3 runs to 16 residues. CDR3 sequence: CASSLKAIANTGELFF. CDR3 DNA sequence: TGTGCCAGCAGCTTAAAGGCAATAGCGAACACCGGGGAGCTGTTTTTT.

The J gene is TRBJ1-4, the V gene TRBV5-1, with D unresolved. V was clipped by 4 bases and J by 5 bases, with 12 bases between them. The CDR3 totals 14 residues. Germline V gene sequence: CDR1 SGHRS, CDR2 YFSETQ. The CDR3 nucleotides read TGCGCCAGCAGCCCGGGGAGCCTCAATGAAAAACTGTTTTTT. Translation: CASSPGSLNEKLFF.

This clonotype was seen at least ten times. The CDR3 nucleotides are TGCAGCGTTGGACCTCGGGAGGGGGCCCACGAGCAGTACTTC. Residues: CSVGPREGAHEQYF. This chain connects TRBV29-1 to TRBJ2-7; D is perhaps TRBD2 (8 bases). Germline V gene sequence: CDR1 SQVTM, CDR2 ANQGSEA. The CDR3 loop spans 14 amino acids. Trimming cost V 4 bases and J 5 bases, with 18 bases left between them.

The V gene is TRBV6-6, the J gene TRBJ2-7; 7 bases are shared with TRBD1. V lost 7 bases, J lost 5 bases, and 14 bases stayed unmatched. Germline V gene sequence: CDR1 MNHNY, CDR2 SVGAGI (reference sequence). The CDR3 runs 15 residues. CDR3 nucleotide sequence: TGTGCCAGCACCCCTTACCTTACAGGGGAACACGAGCAGTACTTC. This gives the protein CASTPYLTGEHEQYF.

The V gene is TRBV20-1, the J gene TRBJ2-1; tentative D call: TRBD1 (6 bases). Germline CDR1 reads DFQATT; CDR2 reads SNEGSKA (reference sequence). V was shortened by 1 base and J by 1 base, with 14 bases between the two germline ends. This CDR3 is 16 amino acids long. DNA for the CDR3: TGCAGTGCTAGAGCCAGACGGGACATATCCTACAATGAGCAGTTCTTC. Translating gives CSARARRDISYNEQFF.

This clonotype was detected ten times or more. The genes are TRBV28 and TRBJ1-6; 8 bases align to TRBD1. Looked up from germline, CDR1 is MDHEN and CDR2 is SYDVKM. J was trimmed by 5 bases and V by 5 bases; bases with no gene match: 2. The CDR3 has 14 amino acids. This CDR3 reads CASSPGQDNSPLHF. DNA of the CDR3: TGTGCCAGCAGTCCGGGACAGGATAATTCACCCCTCCACTTT. Drawing the rest from reference TRBV28 and TRBJ1-6, the complete variable domain is DVKVTQSSRYLVKRTGEKVFLECVQDMDHENMFWYRQDPGLGLRLIYFSYDVKMKEKGDIPEGYSVSREKKERFSLILESASTNQTSMYLCASSPGQDNSPLHFGNGTRLTVT.

This clonotype was detected many times. The CDR3 loop is CASSLSGGKETQYF. CDR3 coding DNA: TGTGCCAGCAGTTTATCTGGCGGGAAAGAGACCCAGTACTTC. This rearrangement joins TRBV12-3 or TRBV12-4 to TRBJ2-5, with a tentative D call TRBD2 (6 bases). The length of the CDR3 is 14 residues. The V gene lost 2 bases and the J gene lost 3 bases, with 10 bases spanning the gap.

This clonotype came up many times. This chain joins TRBV6-2 or TRBV6-3 and TRBJ2-1; D call uncertain. This CDR3 spans 11 amino acids. Germline V gene lookup returns CDR1 MNHEY and CDR2 SVGEGT. Trimming left V 3 bases short and J 9 bases short, with 6 bases between. The CDR3 DNA reads TGTGCCAGCAGTTATCTTACTGAGCAGTTCTTC. This gives the protein CASSYLTEQFF.

This clonotype was detected many times. The J gene is TRBJ2-1, the V gene TRBV6-5; D is unresolved. V was clipped by 2 bases and J by 6 bases, with 11 bases between them. Looked up from germline, CDR1 is MNHEY and CDR2 is SVGAGI. CDR3 length equals 14 residues. CDR3 DNA sequence: TGTGCCAGCAGTTACCGTAGATTGGGCAATGAGCAGTTCTTC. Protein sequence: CASSYRRLGNEQFF.